A single sample gave rise to the 7 T cell receptor beta chains below, sequenced in a study of blood T cell repertoires in COVID-19. The data were produced by immunoSEQ multiplex PCR, yet TCRdb's version contains in-frame clones alone and is incomplete. The sample lists 45,000 to 55,000 clones, roughly 84% seen once, with about 4.1% in the top ten. The sample taken for sequencing was peripheral blood. These receptors came from a man aged 50-60 years with active COVID-19.

This clone was seen just once. The chain has TRBV20-1 and TRBJ1-2, with 8 bases fitting TRBD1. In germline, CDR1 is DFQATT, CDR2 SNEGSKA (reference sequence). The J segment lost 8 bases and the V segment lost 3 bases, leaving 14 bases of the junction unmatched. This CDR3 has 15 amino acids. CDR3 sequence (DNA): TGCAGTGCTAGTTTATCCCACAGGGGGAATTCCGGCTACACCTTC. Protein product: CSASLSHRGNSGYTF.

This chain uses TRBV11-2 with TRBJ2-7, with 9 bases aligning to TRBD1. From germline, CDR1 is SGHAT and CDR2 FQNNGV. The CDR3 extends over 14 amino acids. V shed 5 bases, J shed 2 bases, and the junction held 4 bases outside the gene matches. The CDR3, as DNA: TGTGCCAGCAGCATTGGACAGGGGACCTACGAGCAGTACTTC. Translated: CASSIGQGTYEQYF.

V and J are TRBV5-4 and TRBJ1-3; 7 nucleotides agree with TRBD1. The length of the CDR3 is 15 residues. J gave up 8 bases and V 0 bases, and 8 bases lay outside the gene matches. Germline V gene lookup returns CDR1 SGHNT and CDR2 YYREEE (reference sequence). The CDR3 is CASSLGRGRVDTIYF. The CDR3 DNA sequence: TGTGCCAGCAGCTTGGGTAGGGGGCGCGTGGACACCATATATTTT.

This rearrangement joins TRBV7-7 to TRBJ2-2; no reliable D call. The V and J ends lost 5 bases and 6 bases respectively, with 13 bases between them. This CDR3 comprises 14 residues. Per germline, CDR1 SSHAT and CDR2 FNYEAQ (reference sequence). The CDR3 reads CASSHDSFSGELFF. For the CDR3, the DNA is TGTGCCAGCAGCCACGATAGCTTTTCCGGGGAGCTGTTTTTT.

The V call is TRBV6-5, the J call TRBJ1-4, with 7 bases aligning to TRBD1. The V and J ends lost 6 bases and 4 bases, in that order; junction bases with no gene match: 2. Germline V gene data show CDR1 as MNHEY and CDR2 as SVGAGI. This CDR3 is built from 13 residues. The CDR3 region is CASSGQDNEKLFF. Here the CDR3 DNA reads TGTGCCAGCAGCGGACAGGATAATGAAAAACTGTTTTTT.

This clone was seen a few times. DNA for the CDR3: TGCGCCAGCAGCCCGTTAGCGGGGGGGACCTACGAGCAGTACTTC. This translates into CASSPLAGGTYEQYF. The genes are TRBV5-1 and TRBJ2-7, with TRBD2 identical over 11 bases. J lost 2 bases, V lost 4 bases, and 5 bases had no gene match. The CDR3 length is 15 residues. Germline-derived CDR1 and CDR2 are SGHRS and YFSETQ.

The genes are TRBV18 and TRBJ2-7; D may be TRBD1 (5 bases). The CDR3 totals 14 residues. The germline V gene has CDR1 KGHSH and CDR2 LQKENI. Trimming pared 2 bases from V and 3 bases from J, leaving 11 bases between. CDR3 nucleotide sequence: TGTGCCAGCTCACCAGTTCAGGGCTTCTACGAGCAGTACTTC. This codes for CASSPVQGFYEQYF.